This TCR beta chain is from a study of OX40 agonist ivuxolimab in advanced cancers. Study-level information: Partial responses were achieved by three patients: one hepatocellular carcinoma, two cutaneous melanoma. The study, taken as a whole, reports: Normalized expansion of T-cell clones was also low for some nonresponders. Partial responders at 0.1-3.0 mg/kg had among the lowest clonal expansion.

With regard to this clone: Its antigen is as yet unknown.

Sequenced by immunoSEQ multiplex PCR; TCRdb stores in-frame clones only, minus some. The sample holds about 35,000 clones, about 82% seen once. The source of this sequence is an adult with an advanced solid tumor such as melanoma, head and neck, liver or kidney cancer. Sequenced here: CD4+ or CD8+ T cells sorted from blood, sampled in a trial of the OX40 agonist ivuxolimab.

The CDR3 coding sequence is TGTGCCAGTTCCCAGGCTTCACCCCTCCACTTT. As protein: CASSQASPLHF. The chain links TRBV6-1 to TRBJ1-6; D gene unclear. V lost 9 bases to trimming and J lost 9 bases, with 9 bases between them. In germline, CDR1 is MNHNS, CDR2 SASEGT. CDR3 length: 11 amino acids.